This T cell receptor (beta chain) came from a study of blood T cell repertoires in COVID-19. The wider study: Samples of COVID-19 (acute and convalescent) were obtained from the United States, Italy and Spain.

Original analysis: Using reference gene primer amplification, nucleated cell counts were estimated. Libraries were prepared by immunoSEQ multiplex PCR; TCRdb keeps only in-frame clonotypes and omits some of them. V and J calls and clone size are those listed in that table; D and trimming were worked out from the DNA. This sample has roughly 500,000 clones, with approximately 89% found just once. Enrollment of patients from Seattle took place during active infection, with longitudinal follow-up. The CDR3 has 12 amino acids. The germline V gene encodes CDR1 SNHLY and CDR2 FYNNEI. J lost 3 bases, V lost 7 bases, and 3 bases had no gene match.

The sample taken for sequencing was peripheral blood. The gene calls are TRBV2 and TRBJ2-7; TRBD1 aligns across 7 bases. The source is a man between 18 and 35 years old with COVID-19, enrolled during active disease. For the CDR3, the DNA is TGTGCCAGCAATGACAGGGACTACGAGCAGTACTTC. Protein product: CASNDRDYEQYF.